Listed here are 30 T cell receptor beta chains from one sample, sequenced in a study of CD8 T cells in ankylosing spondylitis. Each CDR3 protein is one row after TCRdb ran MiXCR on the 5' RACE reads. The sample lists 200,000 to 300,000 distinct CDR3 sequences, over 9.5% seen once, with less than 3% in the top ten. The sequencing input was blood, either unsorted or a sorted T cell fraction (not recorded which). These receptors were collected from a male donor with ankylosing spondylitis or in good health (not recorded which).

This clonotype was detected ten times or more. The V and J genes are TRBV27 and TRBJ1-1, with D hard to call. Deletions cut 2 bases from V and 2 bases from J, with 12 bases between. This CDR3 is built from 15 residues. Germline V lookup: CDR1 MNHEY, CDR2 SMNVEV (reference sequence). CDR3 nucleotide sequence: TGTGCCAGCAGTTTAGATTTATGGGGAAACACTGAAGCTTTCTTT. This codes for CASSLDLWGNTEAFF.

This clonotype occurred many times. The genes are TRBV27 and TRBJ1-1; TRBD1 matches at 8 bases. This CDR3 contains 15 residues. Germline V lookup: CDR1 MNHEY, CDR2 SMNVEV (reference sequence). J gave up 1 base and V 6 bases, and 7 bases lay outside the gene matches. In DNA form, the CDR3 reads TGTGCCAGCAGGGGACCGGGACAGGAGAACACTGAAGCTTTCTTT. Protein sequence: CASRGPGQENTEAFF.

In this sample, this clonotype turned up a few times. The V call is TRBV2, the J call TRBJ2-6; D might be TRBD1 or TRBD2, each matching 6 bases. Looked up from germline, CDR1 is SNHLY and CDR2 is FYNNEI. The CDR3 length is 18 residues. V gave up 6 bases and J gave up 1 base, with 19 bases separating them. The CDR3 DNA reads as TGTGCCAGCAGCCCTTTTAGGGGGGAAGTTTCTGGGGCCAACGTCCTGACTTTC. This sequence encodes CASSPFRGEVSGANVLTF. The full variable domain, completed using reference TRBV2 and TRBJ2-6, is EPEVTQTPSHQVTQMGQEVILRCVPISNHLYFYWYRQILGQKVEFLVSFYNNEISEKSEIFDDQFSVERPDGSNFTLKIRSTKLEDSAMYFCASSPFRGEVSGANVLTFGAGSRLTVL.

This clonotype was seen a few times. This chain links TRBV3-1 with TRBJ1-2; D might be TRBD1 (5 bases). V lost 1 base to trimming and J lost 4 bases, with 7 bases between them. Germline V gene lookup returns CDR1 LGHDT and CDR2 YNNKEL (reference sequence). The CDR3 sequence is 13 residues long. The CDR3 sequence: CASSQAQAYGYTF. CDR3 bases: TGTGCCAGCAGCCAAGCACAGGCCTATGGCTACACCTTC.

The V call is TRBV7-9, the J call TRBJ2-1, with D possibly matching TRBD1 (5 bases). Per the germline V gene, CDR1 is SEHNR and CDR2 is FQNEAQ (reference sequence). The CDR3 sequence is 15 residues long. The V end was cut by 7 bases, the J end by 1 base, with 14 bases between. CDR3 region: CASNPYDSSYNEQFF. The CDR3 DNA reads as TGTGCCAGCAACCCCTATGACAGTTCCTACAATGAGCAGTTCTTC.

This clonotype has at least ten counts. The chain links TRBV12-3 or TRBV12-4 to TRBJ1-1; TRBD1 matches at 9 bases. Germline trimming cut 4 bases from V and 8 bases from J; bases unmatched to any gene: 5. CDR3 size: 13 residues. The CDR3 here is CASSSTTGGEAFF. Here the CDR3 DNA reads TGTGCCAGCAGTTCCACGACAGGGGGAGAAGCTTTCTTT.

This clonotype was counted ten times or more. The rearrangement joins TRBV20-1 to TRBJ2-3; D is undetermined. The germline CDR1 and CDR2 sequences are DFQATT and SNEGSKA (reference sequence). CDR3 length: 13 residues. V lost 0 bases and J lost 2, with 6 bases in between. CDR3 DNA: TGCAGTGCTAGAGATCTAGACACAGATACGCAGTATTTT. Translating it yields CSARDLDTDTQYF.

The table lists this clonotype with a few counts. The junction and the germline gene differ at one end; a read error may be behind it. V gene TRBV4-1 combines with J gene TRBJ2-5; the D gene is possibly TRBD1 (5 bases). The CDR3 runs 15 residues. The germline CDR1 and CDR2 sequences are MGHRA and YSYEKL. This CDR3 reads CVSSQQAVLQETQYF. CDR3 DNA: TGCGTCAGCAGCCAACAGGCAGTACTTCAAGAGACCCAGTACTTC.

This chain uses TRBV9 with TRBJ2-1; weak D call: TRBD2 (6 bases). CDR3 size: 15 residues. Germline V gives CDR1 SGDLS, CDR2 YYNGEE. The V end was cut by 1 base, the J end by 4 bases, with 12 bases between. The CDR3 region has the DNA TGTGCCAGCAGCGTACAGGGACTTCGATACAATGAGCAGTTCTTC. Translation gives CASSVQGLRYNEQFF.

This clonotype was counted many times. V is TRBV30 and J is TRBJ2-3, with 9 bases identical to TRBD2. V dropped 4 bases and J dropped 0; count of bases not matched to a gene: 2. Germline V gene lookup returns CDR1 GTSNPN and CDR2 SVGIG (reference sequence). This CDR3 is 14 amino acids long. In DNA form, the CDR3 reads TGTGCCTGGAACCTAGCGGGAAGCACAGATACGCAGTATTTT. Translating it yields CAWNLAGSTDTQYF.

This clonotype was seen many times. The CDR3 DNA follows: TGCAGTGCTGGGGGACAGGGGGGCTACGAGCAGTACTTC. Its translation is CSAGGQGGYEQYF. This rearrangement joins TRBV20-1 to TRBJ2-7; 11 bases align to TRBD1. The trim removed 5 bases at V and 3 bases at J, leaving 3 bases unmatched. Germline CDR1 is DFQATT and CDR2 is SNEGSKA (reference sequence). The CDR3 has 13 amino acids.

This clonotype was observed a few times. The chain couples TRBV18 to TRBJ1-6, with D uncertain. The CDR3 covers 18 residues. V dropped 3 bases and J dropped 4 bases, with 19 bases sitting between them. Germline CDR1 and CDR2: KGHSH and LQKENI. The CDR3 nucleotides are TGTGCCAGCTCACCGGTCCCACTACCAGACTCTTATAATTCACCCCTCCACTTT. Residues: CASSPVPLPDSYNSPLHF.

This clonotype was observed at least ten times. The chain recombines TRBV4-1 with TRBJ1-1, with D possibly TRBD1 on 6 matching bases. This CDR3 has 15 amino acids. Per germline, CDR1 MGHRA and CDR2 YSYEKL. V was clipped by 4 bases and J by 5 bases, with 17 bases between them. The CDR3 DNA sequence: TGCGCCAGCAGCCCCCGGGGGGGGCAGGTAACTGAAGCTTTCTTT. Its translation is CASSPRGGQVTEAFF.

The V and J genes are TRBV11-3 and TRBJ1-1; D might be TRBD1 (5 bases). The CDR3 contains 14 residues. The germline V and J ends were trimmed by 5 bases and 1 base, with 11 bases remaining between them. Germline V gene lookup returns CDR1 SGHNT and CDR2 YENEEA. CDR3: CASSRTGQNTEAFF. CDR3 DNA: TGTGCCAGCAGCCGTACTGGACAGAACACTGAAGCTTTCTTT.

This clonotype has a count of ten or more. The V gene is TRBV7-2, the J gene TRBJ1-1; D gene ambiguous. In germline, CDR1 is SGHTA, CDR2 FQGNSA. CDR3 length: 16 amino acids. Trimming took off 0 bases at V and 3 bases at J, with 14 bases between the two ends. The CDR3 nucleotides read TGTGCCAGCAGCTTAGCCCCCAGTCGCTCCTACACTGAAGCTTTCTTT. This gives the protein CASSLAPSRSYTEAFF.

This clonotype has a handful of counts. The gene calls are TRBV12-3 or TRBV12-4 and TRBJ1-2; D is unclear. This CDR3 has 12 residues. Trimming removed 5 bases from V and 8 bases from J, with 12 bases in between. CDR3 DNA: TGTGCCAGCAGTCCGGACGACGAAGGCTACACCTTC. It translates to CASSPDDEGYTF.

This clonotype was recorded at least ten times. The chain has TRBV11-3 and TRBJ2-1; 9 positions agree with TRBD2. Losses at the gene ends were 4 bases for V and 7 bases for J; bases not matched to a gene: 8. The V gene's germline CDR1 is SGHNT and CDR2 YENEEA. The CDR3 has 15 residues. CDR3 loop: CASSSRTSVGNEQFF. The DNA of the CDR3 is TGTGCCAGCAGCTCCCGGACTAGCGTCGGGAATGAGCAGTTCTTC. The full variable domain, with the rest looked up from reference TRBV11-3 and TRBJ2-1, is EAGVVQSPRYKIIEKKQPVAFWCNPISGHNTLYWYLQNLGQGPELLIRYENEEAVDDSQLPKDRFSAERLKGVDSTLKIQPAELGDSAVYLCASSSRTSVGNEQFFGPGTRLTVL.

This rearrangement joins TRBV6-1 to TRBJ1-1, with 8 bases that match TRBD1. The CDR3 is 15 residues long. J gave up 5 bases and V 7 bases, and 12 bases lay outside the gene matches. The germline CDR1 and CDR2 sequences are MNHNS and SASEGT. The chain's CDR3 is CASTYLGQGWTEAFF. DNA for the CDR3: TGTGCCAGCACGTACCTAGGACAGGGCTGGACTGAAGCTTTCTTT.

This clonotype was detected many times. This rearrangement joins TRBV6-2 or TRBV6-3 to TRBJ2-2, with TRBD1 matching 7 bases. The V gene's germline CDR1 is MNHEY and CDR2 SVGEGT. The CDR3 has 16 residues. V gave up 6 bases and J gave up 4 bases; unmatched junction bases: 11. CDR3 nucleotide sequence: TGTGCCAGCAGCCAGGGGGTATTGCTCACCACCGGGGAGCTGTTTTTT. It specifies CASSQGVLLTTGELFF.

This clonotype was seen many times. The CDR3 here is CASSPLGESYNEQFF. CDR3 nucleotide sequence: TGCGCCAGCAGCCCGCTGGGTGAGTCCTACAATGAGCAGTTCTTC. The gene calls are TRBV5-1 and TRBJ2-1; D is unclear. Germline assignment: CDR1 SGHRS and CDR2 YFSETQ. V was shortened by 4 bases and J by 1 base, with 12 bases between the two germline ends. The CDR3 runs to 15 residues.

The chain recombines TRBV7-7 with TRBJ2-2; D possibly corresponds to TRBD2 (6 bases). The V end lost 5 bases, the J end lost 7 bases, and 11 bases lay between the germline ends. This CDR3 contains 13 residues. In germline, CDR1 is SSHAT, CDR2 FNYEAQ (reference sequence). In DNA, the CDR3 is TGTGCCAGCAGCCCCGAGGAGGGCGGGGAGCTGTTTTTT. It codes for CASSPEEGGELFF.

This clonotype has at least ten counts. The chain carries TRBV29-1 and TRBJ2-3; D call uncertain. CDR1 is SQVTM and CDR2 is ANQGSEA in the germline V gene. V lost 2 bases and J lost 2, with 8 bases in between. The CDR3 is 13 amino acids. This CDR3 is CSVESLTTDTQYF. The CDR3 DNA reads TGCAGCGTTGAATCGCTAACCACAGATACGCAGTATTTT.

This clonotype appeared many times. The chain is built from TRBV13 and TRBJ1-5, with 9 bases fitting TRBD1. After removal of 3 bases from V and 4 bases from J, the junction contained 4 bases not matched to a gene. The germline V gene has CDR1 PRHDT and CDR2 FYEKMQ (reference sequence). The CDR3 sequence is 15 residues long. The CDR3: CASSLGQGRNQPQHF. CDR3 DNA: TGTGCCAGCAGCTTGGGACAGGGCCGAAATCAGCCCCAGCATTTT.

The V and J genes are TRBV12-3 or TRBV12-4 and TRBJ2-7; TRBD2 matches 8 bases. CDR3 size: 13 residues. The V gene end was trimmed by 3 bases and the J gene end by 4 bases; junction bases not matched to a gene: 2. The CDR3 sequence: CASSFSSGYEQYF. The CDR3 DNA reads TGTGCCAGCAGTTTTTCTAGCGGGTACGAGCAGTACTTC.

This clonotype was observed many times. The gene calls are TRBV20-1 and TRBJ2-7; 7 nucleotides match TRBD2. CDR1 is DFQATT, CDR2 SNEGSKA, per germline (reference sequence). V gave up 6 bases and J gave up 3 bases; unmatched junction bases: 14. The CDR3 consists of 15 residues. CDR3 amino acids: CSALETGGSVYEQYF. CDR3 DNA sequence: TGCAGTGCCCTGGAAACGGGCGGGAGCGTCTACGAGCAGTACTTC.

This clonotype was counted at least ten times. This chain links TRBV6-6 with TRBJ2-3, with a tentative D call TRBD2 (5 bases). Between the trimmed V and J ends, which lost 4 bases and 9 bases, there was a span of 11 bases. Germline CDR1 is MNHNY and CDR2 is SVGAGI (reference sequence). This CDR3 comprises 12 residues. CDR3 DNA sequence: TGTGCCAGCAGTTCCGGACTGGAAACGCAGTATTTT. Its protein is CASSSGLETQYF.

The chain combines TRBV28 with TRBJ2-7; D remains unclear. In germline, CDR1 is MDHEN, CDR2 SYDVKM. Trimming removed 2 bases at V and 3 bases at J, with 11 bases between. This CDR3 has 14 amino acids. The DNA for the CDR3 is TGTGCCAGCAGTTTACGGCGCAAGCTCTACGAGCAGTACTTC. This sequence encodes CASSLRRKLYEQYF.

This clonotype was counted ten times or more. The rearrangement links TRBV3-1 to TRBJ2-7; TRBD1 agrees at 7 bases. The germline gives CDR1 LGHDT, CDR2 YNNKEL (reference sequence). V shed 3 bases and J 4 bases; nucleotides not matched to a gene: 6. This CDR3 has 14 residues. CDR3 region: CASSHQTQGYEQYF. CDR3 in DNA: TGTGCCAGCAGCCACCAAACACAGGGGTACGAGCAGTACTTC.

This clonotype was recorded many times. This chain joins TRBV3-1 and TRBJ2-1; perhaps TRBD1 as D (5 bases). The CDR3 runs 15 residues. Germline CDR1 is LGHDT and CDR2 is YNNKEL (reference sequence). With 1 base removed from V and 4 bases from J, the gap between germline ends came to 11 bases. The CDR3 region has the DNA TGTGCCAGCAGCCAAGGGCAGGGCGATTACAATGAGCAGTTCTTC. Amino acid sequence: CASSQGQGDYNEQFF.

The chain joins TRBV10-1 to TRBJ1-1; D is undetermined. V was trimmed by 6 bases and J by 1 base, leaving 12 bases between them. The CDR3 runs to 14 residues. Germline V lookup: CDR1 WNHNN, CDR2 SYGVQD (reference sequence). Here the CDR3 DNA reads TGCGCCAGCAGCAGGTCAGCTAAGAACACTGAAGCTTTCTTT. It translates to CASSRSAKNTEAFF.